The sample holds one count of the clone carrying this T cell receptor beta chain. Its specificity is not known. The sample is drawn from a study of T cell responses to AZD1222 COVID-19 vaccine. Study-wide results and limits: Elevations in Spike-specific TCR breadth and depth followed administration of two AZD1222 doses. Only after the peak T cell response were repertoires sampled.

Using immunoSEQ multiplex PCR, the repertoire was profiled, and TCRdb retains in-frame clones only, with some absent. Among 95,000 to 100,000 clones listed, about 90% were seen once. This TCR was sampled from an adult who received the AZD1222 COVID-19 vaccine. This specimen consisted of peripheral blood, obtained 28 days after the second AZD1222 dose.

This CDR3 reads CASSLEGAPNYGYTF. The CDR3 nucleotides are TGCGCCAGCAGCTTAGAGGGGGCCCCGAACTATGGCTACACCTTC. This rearrangement joins TRBV5-1 to TRBJ1-2, with 7 bases that match TRBD1. This CDR3 comprises 15 residues. CDR1 SGHRS and CDR2 YFSETQ come from the germline V gene. V gave up 2 bases and J gave up 2 bases; unmatched junction bases: 6.